Listed below are T cell receptor beta chains from one sample, sequenced in a study of T cell responses to AZD1222 COVID-19 vaccine. Produced via immunoSEQ multiplex PCR; TCRdb's table is partial and in-frame only. The table shows roughly 130,000 clones, with about 86% occurring only once. The sample in question was peripheral blood, obtained on day 0 of AZD1222 vaccination. The receptors were sampled from an adult in good health. The CDR3 runs from the conserved cysteine through the conserved F or W. The D gene is left open where the match is weak. Size is omitted from some rows. Given values are once, few, many or a class for expanded clones.

v_gene: TRBV4-1; abundance: NA; d_gene: NA; j_gene: TRBJ1-1; CDR3aa: CASSQPSYRVRDTEAFF
v_gene: TRBV4-1; abundance: few; d_gene: TRBD1; j_gene: TRBJ1-2; CDR3aa: CASSQVRTGQGDGYTF
v_gene: TRBV11-3; abundance: once; d_gene: NA; j_gene: TRBJ2-2; CDR3aa: CASSSKGVLTGELFF
v_gene: TRBV2; abundance: once; d_gene: NA; j_gene: TRBJ1-1; CDR3aa: CARDRGNTEAFF
v_gene: TRBV28; abundance: NA; d_gene: NA; j_gene: TRBJ1-2; CDR3aa: CASSFPGRSNYGYTF
v_gene: TRBV18; abundance: NA; d_gene: NA; j_gene: TRBJ2-7; CDR3aa: CASSPVQTYEQYF
v_gene: TRBV19; abundance: few; d_gene: NA; j_gene: TRBJ1-1; CDR3aa: CASSSVGFDTEAFF
v_gene: TRBV4-1; abundance: NA; d_gene: NA; j_gene: TRBJ1-5; CDR3aa: CASSQERGESLNQPQHF
v_gene: TRBV7-3; abundance: NA; d_gene: NA; j_gene: TRBJ2-1; CDR3aa: CASSEETFGEQFF
v_gene: TRBV6-2/TRBV6-3; abundance: NA; d_gene: NA; j_gene: TRBJ2-1; CDR3aa: CASSYSSQTHKFPYNEQFF
v_gene: TRBV5-6; abundance: NA; d_gene: NA; j_gene: TRBJ2-1; CDR3aa: CASSLWNRNEQFF
v_gene: TRBV9; abundance: NA; d_gene: NA; j_gene: TRBJ1-1; CDR3aa: CASSFGAMNTEAFF
v_gene: TRBV27; abundance: NA; d_gene: TRBD2; j_gene: TRBJ2-7; CDR3aa: CASSLSIGTSGWEQYF
v_gene: TRBV6-1; abundance: NA; d_gene: TRBD1; j_gene: TRBJ1-1; CDR3aa: CASSVPGTAMNTEAFF
v_gene: TRBV24-1; abundance: few; d_gene: NA; j_gene: TRBJ2-5; CDR3aa: CATSDRGETQYF
v_gene: TRBV3-1/TRBV3-2; abundance: NA; d_gene: NA; j_gene: TRBJ1-2; CDR3aa: CASSQEDSGGYTF
v_gene: TRBV6-5; abundance: NA; d_gene: TRBD1; j_gene: TRBJ2-5; CDR3aa: CASSYHRGPHQETQYF
v_gene: TRBV10-1; abundance: NA; d_gene: NA; j_gene: TRBJ2-2; CDR3aa: CASSELTENTGELFF
v_gene: TRBV11-2; abundance: NA; d_gene: NA; j_gene: TRBJ2-2; CDR3aa: CASSLTSLTGELFF
v_gene: TRBV3-1/TRBV3-2; abundance: NA; d_gene: TRBD1; j_gene: TRBJ1-6; CDR3aa: CASTSRDRDNSPLHF
v_gene: TRBV25-1; abundance: NA; d_gene: NA; j_gene: TRBJ1-5; CDR3aa: CASPGRDSNQPQHF
v_gene: TRBV7-9; abundance: NA; d_gene: NA; j_gene: TRBJ2-4; CDR3aa: CASSSPVGLAKNIQYF
v_gene: TRBV28; abundance: NA; d_gene: TRBD1; j_gene: TRBJ2-6; CDR3aa: CASSLFGDRGSGANVLTF
v_gene: TRBV6-1; abundance: NA; d_gene: TRBD1; j_gene: TRBJ2-6; CDR3aa: CASSEGHRGRTGANVLTF
v_gene: TRBV28; abundance: NA; d_gene: TRBD1; j_gene: TRBJ1-3; CDR3aa: CASGGGTAGNTIYF
v_gene: TRBV9; abundance: once; d_gene: TRBD2; j_gene: TRBJ2-7; CDR3aa: CASSTSDLRNEQYF
v_gene: TRBV3-1/TRBV3-2; abundance: NA; d_gene: TRBD1; j_gene: TRBJ1-6; CDR3aa: CASSQGDRGMASPLHF
v_gene: TRBV19; abundance: NA; d_gene: NA; j_gene: TRBJ2-5; CDR3aa: CASSESAGLTQETQYF
v_gene: TRBV5-8; abundance: NA; d_gene: TRBD1; j_gene: TRBJ1-3; CDR3aa: CASSSPGQANSGNTIYF
v_gene: TRBV7-9; abundance: NA; d_gene: TRBD2; j_gene: TRBJ2-2; CDR3aa: CASSALTSGITGELFF
v_gene: TRBV24-1; abundance: NA; d_gene: NA; j_gene: TRBJ1-5; CDR3aa: CATSGTGGPQHF
v_gene: TRBV12-3/TRBV12-4; abundance: NA; d_gene: NA; j_gene: TRBJ2-1; CDR3aa: CASSFASYNEQFF
v_gene: TRBV10-2; abundance: few; d_gene: TRBD1; j_gene: TRBJ1-5; CDR3aa: CASSQGTGLPQHF
v_gene: TRBV4-3; abundance: NA; d_gene: TRBD2; j_gene: TRBJ2-7; CDR3aa: CASSQDGSGGYEQYF
v_gene: TRBV4-2; abundance: NA; d_gene: NA; j_gene: TRBJ2-3; CDR3aa: CASSQPSASPRGDADTQYF
v_gene: TRBV3-1/TRBV3-2; abundance: NA; d_gene: TRBD1; j_gene: TRBJ1-1; CDR3aa: CASRVTGGRTEAFF
v_gene: TRBV29-1; abundance: NA; d_gene: NA; j_gene: TRBJ1-1; CDR3aa: CSVDEGQNTEAFF
v_gene: TRBV28; abundance: NA; d_gene: TRBD1; j_gene: TRBJ1-4; CDR3aa: CASSLEGQGTEKLFF
v_gene: TRBV6-5; abundance: NA; d_gene: TRBD1; j_gene: TRBJ1-5; CDR3aa: CASRPTTGGDQPQHF
v_gene: TRBV6-6; abundance: NA; d_gene: NA; j_gene: TRBJ1-1; CDR3aa: CASSFGYSEAFF
v_gene: TRBV30; abundance: once; d_gene: TRBD1; j_gene: TRBJ1-4; CDR3aa: CAWSGGTAKRTNEKLFF
v_gene: TRBV7-9; abundance: NA; d_gene: TRBD1; j_gene: TRBJ1-5; CDR3aa: CASSPGGSRGAQPQHF
v_gene: TRBV11-2; abundance: NA; d_gene: TRBD1; j_gene: TRBJ1-1; CDR3aa: CASSPVPDRVYDKLF
v_gene: TRBV13; abundance: NA; d_gene: NA; j_gene: TRBJ1-1; CDR3aa: CASSFSSNTEAFF
v_gene: TRBV7-2; abundance: NA; d_gene: TRBD2; j_gene: TRBJ2-3; CDR3aa: CASSSLAGPKGTQYF
v_gene: TRBV6-5; abundance: NA; d_gene: NA; j_gene: TRBJ1-1; CDR3aa: CASSHRALTEAFF
v_gene: TRBV18; abundance: NA; d_gene: TRBD1; j_gene: TRBJ1-1; CDR3aa: CASSKGAGNTEAFF
v_gene: TRBV7-6; abundance: NA; d_gene: TRBD2; j_gene: TRBJ2-1; CDR3aa: CASSLFTLAGENEQFF
v_gene: TRBV29-1; abundance: NA; d_gene: NA; j_gene: TRBJ1-1; CDR3aa: CSVEASGPEAFF
v_gene: TRBV12-3/TRBV12-4; abundance: once; d_gene: NA; j_gene: TRBJ1-1; CDR3aa: CASSFSTEAFF
v_gene: TRBV11-3; abundance: NA; d_gene: TRBD1; j_gene: TRBJ2-5; CDR3aa: CASSRGTGGEETQYF
v_gene: TRBV2; abundance: NA; d_gene: NA; j_gene: TRBJ1-3; CDR3aa: CASGTGLSGNTIYF
v_gene: TRBV5-8; abundance: NA; d_gene: TRBD2; j_gene: TRBJ2-5; CDR3aa: CASSLGSGGAQETQYF
v_gene: TRBV5-1; abundance: NA; d_gene: TRBD1; j_gene: TRBJ1-2; CDR3aa: CASSFRDRSIENYTF
v_gene: TRBV5-5; abundance: NA; d_gene: TRBD1; j_gene: TRBJ2-7; CDR3aa: CASSKGQLSAYEQYF
v_gene: TRBV7-8; abundance: NA; d_gene: TRBD2; j_gene: TRBJ2-7; CDR3aa: CASSREGTSGTLVQYF
v_gene: TRBV30; abundance: NA; d_gene: NA; j_gene: TRBJ1-1; CDR3aa: CAWSVNGNTEAFF
v_gene: TRBV18; abundance: NA; d_gene: TRBD1; j_gene: TRBJ1-2; CDR3aa: CASSSDRQYGYTF